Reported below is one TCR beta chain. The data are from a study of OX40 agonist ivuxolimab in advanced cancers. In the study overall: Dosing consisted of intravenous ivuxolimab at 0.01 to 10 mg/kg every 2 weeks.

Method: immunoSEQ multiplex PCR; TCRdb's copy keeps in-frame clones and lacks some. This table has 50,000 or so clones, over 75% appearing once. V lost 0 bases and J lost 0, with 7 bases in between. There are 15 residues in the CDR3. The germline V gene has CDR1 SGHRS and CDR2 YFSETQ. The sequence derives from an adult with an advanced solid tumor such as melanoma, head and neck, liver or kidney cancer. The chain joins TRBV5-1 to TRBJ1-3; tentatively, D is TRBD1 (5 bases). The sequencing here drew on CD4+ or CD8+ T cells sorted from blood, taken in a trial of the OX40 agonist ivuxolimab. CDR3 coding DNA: TGCGCCAGCAGCTTGGGAGGACACTCTGGAAACACCATATATTTT. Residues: CASSLGGHSGNTIYF.